These 27 T cell receptor beta chains were all obtained from the same sample, sequenced in a study of cytomegalovirus exposure and HLA in healthy donors. Amplification used 60 Vbeta primers and 13 Jbeta primers. Assay used: immunoSEQ multiplex PCR; TCRdb lists only in-frame clones, some missing. The sample has tens of thousands of clones, about 73% seen once. Sequenced material: PBMCs. These TCRs come from a woman between 35 and 50 years old in good health and CMV-seropositive.

This chain links TRBV11-2 with TRBJ2-4; 9 positions agree with TRBD2. This CDR3 is 18 amino acids long. Germline trimming cut 1 base from V and 2 bases from J; bases unmatched to any gene: 9. Looked up from germline, CDR1 is SGHAT and CDR2 is FQNNGV. For the CDR3, the DNA is TGTGCCAGCAGCTTAGCCGGGACTAGCACGACTACCAAAAACATTCAGTACTTC. It yields the protein CASSLAGTSTTTKNIQYF.

The chain carries TRBV18 and TRBJ2-3; 9 bases line up with TRBD1. Germline V gene lookup returns CDR1 KGHSH and CDR2 LQKENI. CDR3 size: 14 residues. Losses at the gene ends were 6 bases for V and 3 bases for J; bases not matched to a gene: 4. This CDR3 reads CASSVTGGTDTQYF. The CDR3 DNA reads as TGTGCCAGCTCCGTGACAGGGGGGACAGATACGCAGTATTTT.

The chain uses TRBV2 and TRBJ2-1; a possible D gene is TRBD2 (5 bases). From germline, CDR1 is SNHLY and CDR2 FYNNEI. V was shortened by 9 bases and J by 5 bases, with 14 bases between the two germline ends. The length of the CDR3 is 13 residues. The chain's CDR3 is CASSPAGHNEQFF. CDR3 nucleotide sequence: TGTGCCAGTTCTCCCGCGGGCCACAATGAGCAGTTCTTC.

Only a few counts were recorded for this clone. The J gene is TRBJ2-5, the V gene TRBV5-1, with D tentatively TRBD2 (5 bases). The V and J ends lost 3 bases and 7 bases respectively, with 13 bases between them. This CDR3 spans 13 amino acids. The germline V gene has CDR1 SGHRS and CDR2 YFSETQ. The CDR3 sequence is CASSYGLAGTQYF. The CDR3 DNA sequence: TGCGCCAGCAGCTACGGACTCGCAGGGACCCAGTACTTC.

The J gene is TRBJ1-5, the V gene TRBV5-4; 10 nucleotides align to TRBD1. CDR3 length equals 14 residues. V lost 9 bases and J lost 1; bases outside the gene matches: 4. The germline CDR1 and CDR2 sequences are SGHNT and YYREEE (reference sequence). The CDR3 protein is CATGQGGSNQPQHF. The CDR3 DNA reads as TGTGCCACCGGACAGGGGGGCAGCAATCAGCCCCAGCATTTT.

This clone was seen a handful of times. The V call is TRBV5-1, the J call TRBJ1-1, with TRBD1 identical over 8 bases. The CDR3 covers 14 residues. In germline, CDR1 is SGHRS, CDR2 YFSETQ. The ends lost 0 bases at V and 4 bases at J; junction bases unmatched: 2. The CDR3 protein is CASSLGQGSTEAFF. CDR3 nucleotide sequence: TGCGCCAGCAGCTTGGGACAGGGGTCCACTGAAGCTTTCTTT.

The count of this clone is one. The genes are TRBV18 and TRBJ2-5; 8 positions match TRBD2. The CDR3 has 15 amino acids. Germline V gene data show CDR1 as KGHSH and CDR2 as LQKENI. The trim removed 4 bases at V and 5 bases at J, leaving 9 bases unmatched. The CDR3 protein is CASSLDWTSHETQYF. As DNA, the CDR3 is TGTGCCAGCTCACTCGATTGGACTAGCCATGAGACCCAGTACTTC. The whole variable domain, remainder taken from reference TRBV18 and TRBJ2-5, is NAGVMQNPRHLVRRRGQEARLRCSPMKGHSHVYWYRQLPEEGLKFMVYLQKENIIDESGMPKERFSAEFPKEGPSILRIQQVVRGDSAAYFCASSLDWTSHETQYFGPGTRLLVL.

The rearrangement links TRBV28 to TRBJ2-1, with TRBD2 as a possible D gene (5 bases). Germline V gene lookup returns CDR1 MDHEN and CDR2 SYDVKM. The CDR3 is 17 residues long. Trimming shortened V by 5 bases and J by 10 bases, and 27 bases separated the two germline ends. The CDR3 here is CASSPRTSRGYKWEQFF. In DNA, the CDR3 is TGTGCCAGCAGTCCACGGACTTCACGAGGCTACAAATGGGAGCAGTTCTTC.

The rearrangement uses TRBV18 and TRBJ2-7; 8 bases align to TRBD2. Germline CDR1 is KGHSH and CDR2 is LQKENI. J gave up 0 bases and V 6 bases, and 7 bases lay outside the gene matches. The CDR3 runs to 15 residues. The chain's CDR3 is CASSATSGHSYEQYF. The CDR3, as DNA: TGTGCCAGCTCGGCCACTAGCGGACACTCCTACGAGCAGTACTTC.

This clone showed up just once. J is TRBJ2-1 and V is TRBV11-2; no reliable D call. Between the trimmed V and J ends, which lost 5 bases and 1 base, there was a span of 9 bases. Germline V gene data show CDR1 as SGHAT and CDR2 as FQNNGV. This CDR3 contains 14 residues. CDR3 sequence: CASSPPRSYNEQFF. Written as DNA, the CDR3 is TGTGCCAGCAGCCCACCTAGGTCCTACAATGAGCAGTTCTTC.

This chain's CDR3 is CASTTDTVSGRAADTQYF. CDR3 coding DNA: TGTGCCAGCACCACCGATACAGTGTCGGGGAGGGCGGCAGATACGCAGTATTTT. The chain links TRBV5-4 to TRBJ2-3; 7 nucleotides agree with TRBD2. Germline CDR1 and CDR2: SGHNT and YYREEE (reference sequence). With 6 bases clipped from V and 4 bases from J, the junction kept 20 bases outside the gene matches. The CDR3 is 18 amino acids.

This rearrangement joins TRBV11-2 to TRBJ2-3; no reliable D call. Germline-derived CDR1 and CDR2 are SGHAT and FQNNGV. V dropped 5 bases and J dropped 3 bases, with 12 bases sitting between them. The CDR3 sequence is 14 residues long. For the CDR3, the DNA is TGTGCCAGCAGCGCCAGCGTGGTTACAGATACGCAGTATTTT. Translated, it gives CASSASVVTDTQYF.

The rearrangement joins TRBV2 to TRBJ2-2; 8 bases match TRBD2. V was pared by 2 bases and J by 4 bases, with 9 bases of the junction left unmatched. The germline V gene has CDR1 SNHLY and CDR2 FYNNEI. The CDR3 has 17 amino acids. CDR3 bases: TGTGCCAGCAGTGAAAACCCTAGCGGGTTGAGCACCGGGGAGCTGTTTTTT. Encoded protein: CASSENPSGLSTGELFF.

V gene TRBV9 combines with J gene TRBJ2-1; a weak D match, TRBD2 (6 bases). This CDR3 has 14 amino acids. V was shortened by 2 bases and J by 3 bases, with 9 bases between the two germline ends. The germline CDR1 and CDR2 sequences are SGDLS and YYNGEE. The CDR3 DNA sequence: TGTGCCAGCAGCGTTAGCGGTCGCTACAATGAGCAGTTCTTC. This codes for CASSVSGRYNEQFF.

A single count supports this clone. V is TRBV5-4 and J is TRBJ2-7, with TRBD1 matching 8 bases. The V gene end was trimmed by 4 bases and the J gene end by 4 bases; junction bases not matched to a gene: 7. In germline, CDR1 is SGHNT, CDR2 YYREEE (reference sequence). This CDR3 region has 14 residues. The CDR3 loop reads CASSQGQGRYEQYF. Written as DNA, the CDR3 is TGTGCCAGCAGCCAAGGACAGGGTCGGTACGAGCAGTACTTC.

The chain is built from TRBV12-5 and TRBJ2-7, with TRBD2 matching 12 bases. V gave up 6 bases and J gave up 2 bases; unmatched junction bases: 8. CDR3 length: 16 amino acids. Per germline, CDR1 LGHNT and CDR2 FRNRAP. The CDR3 spells CASGPPSGRAPYEQYF. The CDR3 DNA sequence: TGTGCTAGTGGCCCTCCTAGCGGGAGGGCCCCCTACGAGCAGTACTTC.

The chain employs TRBV19 and TRBJ2-2; 8 bases fit TRBD1. V was clipped by 2 bases and J by 4 bases; unmatched bases: 0. Per germline, CDR1 LNHDA and CDR2 SQIVND (reference sequence). There are 14 residues in the CDR3. As DNA, the CDR3 is TGTGCCAGTAGTATAACAGGGGGCACCGGGGAGCTGTTTTTT. Its translation is CASSITGGTGELFF.

The chain employs TRBV6-6 and TRBJ1-3, with TRBD1 matching 8 bases. Per the germline V gene, CDR1 is MNHNY and CDR2 is SVGAGI (reference sequence). The CDR3 is made up of 14 amino acids. V was clipped by 5 bases and J by 7 bases; unmatched bases: 7. The CDR3, as DNA: TGTGCCAGCAGTACGACAGGGGTGGGCAACACCATATATTTT. This gives the protein CASSTTGVGNTIYF.

The chain recombines TRBV7-6 with TRBJ2-5; TRBD1 matches at 11 bases. This CDR3 has 18 amino acids. The V gene end was trimmed by 2 bases and the J gene end by 4 bases; junction bases not matched to a gene: 12. The germline V gene encodes CDR1 SGHVS and CDR2 FNYEAQ. The CDR3 spells CASSLSSWGQGVAETQYF. The CDR3 DNA is TGTGCCAGCAGCTTATCCTCTTGGGGACAGGGGGTCGCAGAGACCCAGTACTTC.

About this clone: The same CDR3 also results from other DNA sequences found in this sample. CDR3 protein: CASSFSTGAYEQYF. The CDR3 DNA is TGTGCCAGCAGTTTCTCGACAGGGGCCTACGAGCAGTACTTC. J is TRBJ2-7 and V is TRBV27, with 8 bases lining up with TRBD1. The CDR3 is 14 amino acids. J gave up 2 bases and V 3 bases, and 3 bases lay outside the gene matches. Germline V lookup: CDR1 MNHEY, CDR2 SMNVEV (reference sequence).

This clone was picked up one time. The chain links TRBV6-1 to TRBJ1-5, with 7 nucleotides matching TRBD1. J lost 2 bases, V lost 4 bases, and 2 bases had no gene match. Germline CDR1 and CDR2: MNHNS and SASEGT. The CDR3 consists of 14 residues. The CDR3 reads CASSVQGGNQPQHF. In nucleotides, the CDR3 is TGTGCCAGCAGTGTGCAGGGGGGCAATCAGCCCCAGCATTTT.

The chain carries TRBV5-4 and TRBJ2-1; 16 bases are a match to TRBD2. The CDR3 is 18 residues long. CDR1 and CDR2 (germline): SGHNT, YYREEE (reference sequence). V dropped 0 bases and J dropped 8; count of bases not matched to a gene: 8. The CDR3 DNA follows: TGTGCCAGCAGCTTGGAGGGACTAGCGGGAGGGAATTGGGATGAGCAGTTCTTC. Its protein is CASSLEGLAGGNWDEQFF.

The V and J genes are TRBV30 and TRBJ2-1; D remains unclear. Per germline, CDR1 GTSNPN and CDR2 SVGIG (reference sequence). The CDR3 spans 13 residues. V lost 4 bases, J lost 7 bases, and 14 bases lay in between. The CDR3: CAWTNSGSNEQFF. In DNA, the CDR3 is TGTGCCTGGACAAATTCCGGGTCAAATGAGCAGTTCTTC.

The V gene is TRBV4-1, the J gene TRBJ2-1, with D possibly matching TRBD1 (5 bases). The CDR3 is made up of 15 amino acids. The V gene lost 4 bases and the J gene lost 3 bases, with 13 bases spanning the gap. The V gene's germline CDR1 is MGHRA and CDR2 YSYEKL. The CDR3 loop reads CASSPVSTVYNEQFF. The CDR3 region has the DNA TGCGCCAGCAGCCCCGTGTCGACAGTCTACAATGAGCAGTTCTTC.

The chain links TRBV15 to TRBJ2-6; D is perhaps TRBD1 (6 bases). The CDR3 runs 18 residues. Germline assignment: CDR1 LNHNV and CDR2 YYDKDF (reference sequence). Trimming removed 1 base from V and 0 bases from J, with 13 bases in between. This chain's CDR3 is CATSRGGTSYSGANVLTF. The CDR3 bases are TGTGCCACCAGCAGAGGAGGGACATCCTACTCTGGGGCCAACGTCCTGACTTTC.

The chain is built from TRBV7-6 and TRBJ2-7; tentatively, D is TRBD2 (5 bases). Per the germline V gene, CDR1 is SGHVS and CDR2 is FNYEAQ. This CDR3 has 17 residues. Trimming left V 2 bases short and J 4 bases short, with 21 bases between. Here the CDR3 DNA reads TGTGCCAGCAGCTTAATTGAAGGGAGCGGAGTACCTTACGAGCAGTACTTC. It specifies CASSLIEGSGVPYEQYF.

V is TRBV30 and J is TRBJ2-3, with no clear D. The CDR3 contains 13 residues. The germline V gene has CDR1 GTSNPN and CDR2 SVGIG (reference sequence). V lost 0 bases and J 1 base, leaving 5 bases between the germline ends. The CDR3 nucleotides read TGTGCCTGGAGTGTACATGGCACAGATACGCAGTATTTT. This encodes CAWSVHGTDTQYF.